This TCR beta chain is from a study of T cells in Graves' hyperthyroidism and ophthalmopathy. The CDR3 contains 13 residues. Germline loops: CDR1 SGHDT, CDR2 YYEEEE. V was trimmed by 7 bases and J by 1 base, leaving 8 bases between them. On this clonotype: As yet, its antigen is unknown.

Study results and limitations: Blood also carried most thyroid clonotypes expanded above 0.001. The model foresaw ophthalmopathy a median about 6.5 months prior to onset.

RNA transcripts were the template for amplifying TCR beta CDR3 regions. In the first-round RT-PCR of the TCR CDR3, the HTBI primer set was used. MiXCR was run by TCRdb on the multiplex PCR reads, yielding one entry per CDR3 protein. The sample holds approximately 510,000 distinct CDR3 sequences, around 21% seen once. Stable hyperthyroidism: no ophthalmopathy progression over 18 months of follow-up. The sample was blood. The genes are TRBV5-6 and TRBJ2-2; D is unresolved. The clonotype was recovered from a man between 18 and 35 years old with Graves' hyperthyroidism. The CDR3 is CASHRKNTGELFF. The CDR3, as DNA: TGTGCCAGCCACAGAAAGAACACCGGGGAGCTGTTTTTT.